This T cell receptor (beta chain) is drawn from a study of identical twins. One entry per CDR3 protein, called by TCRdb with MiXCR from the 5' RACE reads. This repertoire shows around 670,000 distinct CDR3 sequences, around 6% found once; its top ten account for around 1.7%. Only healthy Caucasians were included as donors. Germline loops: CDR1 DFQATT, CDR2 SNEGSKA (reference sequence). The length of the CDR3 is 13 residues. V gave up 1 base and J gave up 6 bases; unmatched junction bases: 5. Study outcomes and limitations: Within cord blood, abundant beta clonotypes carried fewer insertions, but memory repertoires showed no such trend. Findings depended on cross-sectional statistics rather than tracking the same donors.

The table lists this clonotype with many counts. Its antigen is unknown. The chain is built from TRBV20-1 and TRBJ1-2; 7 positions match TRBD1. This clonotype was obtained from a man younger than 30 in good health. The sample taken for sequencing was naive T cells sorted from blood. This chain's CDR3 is CSARGARGDGYTF. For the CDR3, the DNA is TGCAGTGCTAGAGGGGCCAGGGGGGATGGCTACACCTTC.